This entry describes one TCR beta chain. What it binds is unknown. This entry comes from a study of T cell responses to AZD1222 COVID-19 vaccine. The repertoire was sequenced with immunoSEQ multiplex PCR; TCRdb's copy has only in-frame clones and lacks some. There are approximately 210,000 clones in the sample; roughly 94% occur only once, and over 1.5% lies in the top ten. Study-wide points: Just 5 to 7 AZD1222 recipients were seropositive at baseline. Of spike-specific TCRs, nearly half reportedly target regions left unmutated in variants. At 160-218 and 743-854, vaccine-associated CD4 TCRs were dominant, and they spanned spike. Recipients of two AZD1222 doses showed rising Spike-specific TCR breadth and depth.

The J segment lost 0 bases and the V segment lost 4 bases, leaving 6 bases of the junction unmatched. Germline assignment: CDR1 SGHRS and CDR2 YFSETQ. The length of the CDR3 is 17 residues. The rearrangement joins TRBV5-1 to TRBJ2-7; 14 bases match TRBD2. The sequences come from peripheral blood, collected 28 days after the second dose of the MenACWY control vaccine. The sequence derives from an adult who received the MenACWY meningococcal vaccine as a control. CDR3 in DNA: TGCGCCAGCAGCACGAAGACTAGCGGGGGGGACTCCTACGAGCAGTACTTC. Encoded protein: CASSTKTSGGDSYEQYF.